A selection of T cell receptor beta chains follows, all from one sample in a study of blood T cell repertoires in COVID-19. The assay was immunoSEQ multiplex PCR, and TCRdb's table has in-frame clones only and misses some. This sample has tens of thousands of clones; approximately 79% occur once, and the top ten carry approximately 9.2%. The source material was peripheral blood. The receptor source for this set is a woman aged 50 to 65 with acute or convalescent COVID-19. Both conserved end residues are part of each CDR3. The order of the fields is D gene, V gene, clone size, J gene, CDR3 protein, CDR3 DNA. A D gene is named only where the DNA matches it firmly. For some rows the clone size is stated as once, few or many, or as a class when expanded; others skip it.

>TRBD1|TRBV29-1|.|TRBJ1-4
CSVKQGATNEKLFF
TGCAGCGTTAAACAGGGGGCAACTAATGAAAAACTGTTTTTT
>.|TRBV10-3|.|TRBJ1-1
CAISEPARSLGAFF
TGTGCCATCAGTGAGCCCGCTCGGTCCCTCGGTGCTTTCTTT
>.|TRBV18|.|TRBJ2-2
CASSATRSNTGELFF
TGTGCCAGCTCAGCTACTAGGTCGAACACCGGGGAGCTGTTTTTT
>TRBD1|TRBV5-1|.|TRBJ1-2
CASSSEGGETGYTF
TGCGCCAGCAGCTCGGAAGGGGGCGAGACTGGCTACACCTTC
>.|TRBV12-3/TRBV12-4|.|TRBJ2-1
CASSLGFEILQFF
TGTGCCAGCAGTTTAGGTTTTGAGATCTTGCAGTTCTTC
>TRBD2|TRBV18|.|TRBJ2-1
CASSPPGTSYSEQFF
TGTGCCAGCTCACCACCGGGGACTAGCTATAGTGAGCAGTTCTTC
>.|TRBV7-9|.|TRBJ2-3
CASSLSADTQYF
TGTGCCAGCAGCTTATCAGCAGATACGCAGTATTTT
>TRBD2|TRBV30|.|TRBJ2-1
CALSPSAGGSSYNEQFF
TGTGCCCTAAGTCCTAGTGCGGGGGGTAGCTCCTACAATGAGCAGTTCTTC
>.|TRBV9|.|TRBJ1-2
CASSTTGNYGYTF
TGTGCCAGCAGCACAACAGGGAACTATGGCTACACCTTC
>.|TRBV20-1|.|TRBJ2-1
CSASGSMGHGNEQFF
TGCAGTGCTAGTGGCTCCATGGGACACGGCAATGAGCAGTTCTTC
>.|TRBV14|.|TRBJ1-1
CASSQGRSTEAFF
TGTGCCAGCAGCCAAGGCAGAAGCACTGAAGCTTTCTTT
>TRBD2|TRBV29-1|.|TRBJ2-3
CSVDGTSGSGGDTQYF
TGCAGCGTTGATGGGACTAGCGGGAGTGGTGGAGATACGCAGTATTTT
>TRBD1|TRBV6-5|.|TRBJ2-7
CASSRQGAREQYF
TGTGCCAGCAGTCGACAGGGGGCAAGGGAGCAGTACTTC
>.|TRBV4-2|many|TRBJ1-2
CASTQEQGPYGYTF
TGTGCCAGCACCCAAGAGCAGGGGCCCTATGGCTACACCTTC
>TRBD2|TRBV5-1|.|TRBJ2-1
CASSPKTSGKRDEQFF
TGCGCCAGCAGCCCGAAGACTAGCGGGAAAAGAGATGAGCAGTTCTTC
>.|TRBV7-7|.|TRBJ2-1
CASSLGSAAYNEQFF
TGTGCCAGCAGCTTAGGGTCAGCGGCCTACAATGAGCAGTTCTTC
>TRBD2|TRBV4-3|.|TRBJ2-1
CASSRSGSYVGNEQFF
TGCGCCAGCAGTCGCAGCGGGAGTTATGTTGGGAATGAGCAGTTCTTC
>TRBD1|TRBV5-4|.|TRBJ1-3
CASSDRGGTGNTIYF
TGTGCCAGCAGCGACCGAGGGGGCACTGGAAACACCATATATTTT
>TRBD1|TRBV2|medium-sized|TRBJ2-7
CASRAGTGTYEQYF
TGTGCCAGCAGAGCCGGGACAGGGACCTACGAGCAGTACTTC
>TRBD1|TRBV30|.|TRBJ1-5
CAWSGQGSQPQHF
TGTGCCTGGAGTGGACAGGGGAGTCAGCCCCAGCATTTT
>.|TRBV6-5|.|TRBJ2-1
CASKFDLLQNDEQFF
TGTGCCAGCAAGTTCGACCTCCTACAGAACGATGAGCAGTTCTTC
>TRBD1|TRBV18|.|TRBJ1-6
CASSAAQGFLDLHF
TGTGCCAGCTCAGCGGCACAGGGGTTCCTGGACCTCCACTTT
>TRBD2|TRBV5-1|.|TRBJ2-1
CASSSRTSGGARNEQFF
TGCGCCAGCAGCTCCAGGACTAGCGGGGGGGCGAGGAATGAGCAGTTCTTC
>.|TRBV15|.|TRBJ1-4
CATSRDPSNEKLFF
TGTGCCACCAGCAGAGATCCTAGTAATGAAAAACTGTTTTTT
>.|TRBV27|.|TRBJ2-5
CASSLQGTETQYF
TGTGCCAGCAGTTTACAGGGAACGGAGACCCAGTACTTC
>TRBD2|TRBV3-1/TRBV3-2|.|TRBJ2-3
CASSQGLRTSDSTDTQYF
TGTGCCAGCAGCCAAGGACTGAGGACTAGCGACAGCACAGATACGCAGTATTTT
>TRBD2|TRBV4-3|.|TRBJ2-1
CASSQERLAVSYNEQFF
TGCGCCAGCAGCCAAGAAAGACTAGCGGTATCCTACAATGAGCAGTTCTTC
>.|TRBV2|.|TRBJ1-4
CASKVSRENEKLFF
TGTGCCAGCAAGGTCTCCCGGGAAAATGAAAAACTGTTTTTT
>TRBD1|TRBV27|.|TRBJ2-7
CASSLSLGQSYEQYF
TGTGCCAGCAGTTTATCTCTGGGACAGAGTTACGAGCAGTACTTC
>.|TRBV3-1/TRBV3-2|.|TRBJ1-1
CASSQVQFDTEAFF
TGTGCCAGCAGCCAAGTACAGTTTGATACTGAAGCTTTCTTT
>TRBD1|TRBV5-4|.|TRBJ2-5
CASSFRDRPQETQYF
TGTGCCAGCAGCTTCCGGGACAGGCCTCAAGAGACCCAGTACTTC
>.|TRBV4-3|once|TRBJ2-1
CASSQEVGRFQFF
TGCGCCAGCAGCCAAGAGGTTGGCAGATTCCAGTTCTTC
>.|TRBV6-4|.|TRBJ2-1
CASSELAASDEQFF
TGTGCCAGCAGTGAACTAGCAGCTTCGGATGAGCAGTTCTTC
>TRBD2|TRBV11-2|.|TRBJ2-2
CASSLRDGAGVLSGELFF
TGTGCCAGCAGCTTACGGGATGGAGCGGGAGTCTTGAGCGGGGAGCTGTTTTTT
>TRBD1|TRBV29-1|.|TRBJ1-1
CSVAAWDSGDGAFF
TGCAGCGTTGCCGCGTGGGACAGTGGGGATGGAGCTTTCTTT
>.|TRBV19|.|TRBJ1-1
CASSIWQGTEAFF
TGTGCCAGTAGTATATGGCAGGGGACTGAAGCTTTCTTT
>TRBD1|TRBV6-6|few|TRBJ1-2
CACGGDRENYGYTF
TGTGCCTGCGGTGGGGACAGGGAGAACTATGGCTACACCTTC
>.|TRBV6-2/TRBV6-3|.|TRBJ2-2
CASSYFETGELFF
TGTGCCAGCAGTTACTTCGAGACCGGGGAGCTGTTTTTT
>TRBD2|TRBV30|.|TRBJ2-1
CARSSGGYNEQFF
TGTGCCAGATCTAGCGGGGGGTACAATGAGCAGTTCTTC
>.|TRBV5-1|.|TRBJ1-1
CASSPDRWGTEAFF
TGCGCCAGCAGCCCTGACAGATGGGGCACTGAAGCTTTCTTT
>TRBD2|TRBV10-3|once|TRBJ2-3
CAISESTSGGNTDTQYF
TGTGCCATCAGTGAGTCGACTAGCGGGGGGAACACAGATACGCAGTATTTT
>.|TRBV5-1|.|TRBJ2-7
CASSQLAGEQYF
TGCGCCAGCAGCCAACTAGCCGGCGAGCAGTACTTC
>TRBD2|TRBV4-2|.|TRBJ2-7
CASSQIAGGKYEQYF
TGTGCCAGCAGCCAAATAGCGGGGGGAAAATACGAGCAGTACTTC
>TRBD1|TRBV18|once|TRBJ2-3
CASSPPGQGFSDTQYF
TGTGCCAGCTCACCACCAGGACAGGGGTTCTCAGATACGCAGTATTTT
>.|TRBV5-5|.|TRBJ1-1
CASSFLVSLETEAFF
TGTGCCAGCAGCTTCTTAGTCTCCCTGGAGACTGAAGCTTTCTTT
>TRBD1|TRBV5-8|.|TRBJ1-1
CASSLLGQGDGTEAFF
TGTGCCAGCAGCTTACTGGGACAGGGGGATGGCACTGAAGCTTTCTTT
>TRBD1|TRBV5-1|.|TRBJ1-2
CASSLRQARDSFYGYTF
TGCGCCAGCAGCCTCAGACAAGCAAGGGACAGCTTTTATGGCTACACCTTC